The 10 T cell receptor beta chains presented below share a single source sample, sequenced in a study of spatial heterogeneity in lung cancer (dated by TCRdb to between 2018 and 2020). Interpreted using the paper, the time point label stands for: blood at routine non-recurrence follow-up after resection. Without any cell sorting, TCR sequencing was performed on whole RNA extracted either from tumor and nontumor lung tissue or from cryopreserved PBMC samples. Library method: 5' RACE. The run used a NextSeq 500. The public sequencing data were trimmed at Q25 with fastp and processed into clonotypes with MiXCR by TCRdb, which kept only in-frame beta chains. Here each entry gathers all rows of one CDR3 protein and keeps the most common genes and DNA. For this sample there are tens of thousands of distinct CDR3 sequences; 5% to 6.5% appear just once. The ten largest clones represent more than 20% of the sample.

The starting material was PBMCs, obtained at follow-up. The receptor set was obtained from a male donor with early-stage non-small cell lung cancer.

This clonotype is medium-sized. The DNA is left out, because the CDR3 cannot be placed on it with certainty; the CDR3 is given as TCRdb lists it. The chain couples TRBV30 to TRBJ1-1. CDR1 GTSNPN and CDR2 SVGIG come from the germline V gene (reference sequence). Termini included, the CDR3 measures 9 amino acids. CDR3 in amino acids: CAWAHGTFF.

This clonotype was detected ten times or more. The rearrangement links TRBV9 to TRBJ1-3; D is perhaps TRBD1 (6 bases). V was shortened by 4 bases and J by 0 bases, with 8 bases between the two germline ends. Germline CDR1 and CDR2: SGDLS and YYNGEE. The CDR3 sequence is 14 residues long. In nucleotides, the CDR3 is TGTGCCAGCAGCTCGGACAGCTCTGGAAACACCATATATTTT. It is translated as CASSSDSSGNTIYF.

The CDR3, as DNA: TGTGCCAGCAGTTACGGGGGCGGTCTCTCCGAGCAGTACGTC. It yields the protein CASSYGGGLSEQYV. The chain links TRBV6-2 or TRBV6-3 to TRBJ2-7; weak D call: TRBD1 (6 bases). This CDR3 comprises 14 residues. V dropped 2 bases and J dropped 6 bases, with 14 bases sitting between them. The germline CDR1 and CDR2 sequences are MNHEY and SVGEGT.

This clonotype was seen many times. This chain links TRBV15 with TRBJ2-7, with 10 bases aligning to TRBD1. Germline V gene data show CDR1 as LNHNV and CDR2 as YYDKDF (reference sequence). The CDR3 length is 15 residues. The V and J ends lost 1 base and 5 bases, in that order; junction bases with no gene match: 5. The CDR3 reads CATSRGGTGADEQYV. CDR3 nucleotides: TGTGCCACCAGCAGAGGGGGGACAGGGGCGGACGAGCAGTACGTC.

This clonotype was counted only a few times. The rearrangement joins TRBV29-1 to TRBJ1-2, with 8 bases lining up with TRBD1. The CDR3 sequence is 16 residues long. Germline CDR1 and CDR2: SQVTM and ANQGSEA. The V and J ends lost 0 bases and 5 bases, in that order; junction bases with no gene match: 11. CDR3 residues: CSVEDLLAGGGYGYTF. The DNA of the CDR3 is TGCAGCGTTGAAGATCTTTTGGCAGGGGGCGGATATGGCTACACCTTC.

In this sample, this clonotype turned up many times. The chain joins TRBV27 to TRBJ2-7, with 8 bases lining up with TRBD2. Germline loops: CDR1 MNHEY, CDR2 SMNVEV (reference sequence). The junction had 11 bases not matched to a gene; V was cut back by 8 bases and J by 2 bases. This CDR3 comprises 15 residues. CDR3: CASAPGRGATYEQYF. In nucleotides, the CDR3 is TGTGCCAGCGCCCCCGGGCGGGGGGCTACCTACGAGCAGTACTTC.

In this sample, this clonotype turned up many times. The chain is built from TRBV7-9 and TRBJ2-1, with TRBD2 matching 10 bases. Trimming took 1 base from V and 9 from J; bases not matched to a gene: 3. The length of the CDR3 is 14 residues. CDR1 SEHNR and CDR2 FQNEAQ come from the germline V gene (reference sequence). In nucleotides, the CDR3 is TGTGCCAGCAGCTTAGAACTAGCGGGAATTGAGCAGTTCTTC. It specifies CASSLELAGIEQFF. The variable domain in full, completed from reference TRBV7-9 and TRBJ2-1, reads DTGVSQNPRHKITKRGQNVTFRCDPISEHNRLYWYRQTLGQGPEFLTYFQNEAQLEKSRLLSDRFSAERPKGSFSTLEIQRTEQGDSAMYLCASSLELAGIEQFFGPGTRLTVL.

This clonotype showed up many times. The gene calls are TRBV6-6 and TRBJ2-7; the D gene is possibly TRBD2 (5 bases). CDR1 and CDR2 (germline): MNHNY, SVGAGI (reference sequence). The CDR3 contains 12 residues. With 6 bases removed from V and 5 bases from J, the gap between germline ends came to 11 bases. In DNA, the CDR3 is TGTGCCAGCAGCCCGCGGGTCGACGAGCAGTACGTC. This sequence encodes CASSPRVDEQYV.

This clonotype ranks as medium-sized. V and J are TRBV10-3 and TRBJ2-3; D is unclear. The V end lost 4 bases, the J end lost 5 bases, and 7 bases lay between the germline ends. Germline CDR1 ENHRY, CDR2 SYGVKD. This CDR3 is 12 amino acids long. In DNA form, the CDR3 reads TGTGCCATCAGTGTACCGGGAGATACGCAGTATTTT. Translated, it gives CAISVPGDTQYF.

The genes are TRBV28 and TRBJ1-2; D is undetermined. V lost 8 bases and J 1 base, leaving 14 bases between the germline ends. Germline loops: CDR1 MDHEN, CDR2 SYDVKM. The CDR3 spans 14 residues. CDR3 amino acids: CASVSPTFNYGYTF. CDR3 nucleotide sequence: TGTGCCAGCGTGTCGCCCACCTTTAACTATGGCTACACCTTC.